The clone carrying this T cell receptor beta chain was seen repeatedly, ten times or more. This specimen belongs to a study of regulatory T cells in long-lasting Graves disease. The time point is: newly diagnosed GD, antithyroid drugs for less than 3 months. The TCR library used RNA extracted from PBMCs. Patients met American Thyroid Association criteria for Graves' disease. Losses at the gene ends were 5 bases for V and 7 bases for J; bases not matched to a gene: 14. In germline, CDR1 is SGHVS, CDR2 FQNEAQ. This CDR3 contains 15 residues. Arm-PCR of CDR3 regions and iRepertoire HTBI primers were the basis on which TCR beta libraries were built. A single record per CDR3 protein comes from TCRdb applying MiXCR to the multiplex PCR reads. The repertoire includes approximately 540,000 distinct CDR3 sequences, 12% of them detected once, and 8.9% sits in the top ten. These data were also filed under a second study, of T cells in Graves' hyperthyroidism and ophthalmopathy. Turning to that study: If no ophthalmopathy progression occurred within 18 months, Graves' hyperthyroidism was stable.

The sequence was obtained from a young woman with Graves disease. This sequence joins TRBV7-8 and TRBJ2-7; 7 bases align to TRBD1. This material consisted of peripheral blood mononuclear cells (PBMCs), taken at new diagnosis, from a patient treated with antithyroid drugs. The chain's CDR3 is CASSPLGMTGREQYF. CDR3 in DNA: TGTGCCAGCAGCCCCTTGGGGATGACAGGGCGGGAGCAGTACTTC.